Presented here are 21 T cell receptor beta chains from one specimen sequenced in a study of blood T cell repertoires in COVID-19. Clones were sequenced by immunoSEQ multiplex PCR, and TCRdb holds only the in-frame ones, with some missing. The sample comprises roughly 300,000 clones, approximately 87% of which are singletons, and 10% to 15% rests with the top ten. The sequenced material came from peripheral blood. Receptors originate from a woman under 40 with COVID-19, enrolled during active disease.

The gene calls are TRBV28 and TRBJ2-7; the D is unclear. Per germline, CDR1 MDHEN and CDR2 SYDVKM. This CDR3 has 11 residues. V lost 3 bases and J 3 bases, leaving 3 bases between the germline ends. CDR3 coding DNA: TGTGCCAGCAGTTTCGGCTACGAGCAGTACTTC. It codes for CASSFGYEQYF.

The chain uses TRBV7-9 and TRBJ1-3; D call uncertain. The length of the CDR3 is 12 residues. Germline V gene sequence: CDR1 SEHNR, CDR2 FQNEAQ (reference sequence). V was shortened by 4 bases and J by 7 bases, with 8 bases between the two germline ends. The CDR3 loop reads CASSSSRNTIYF. CDR3 in DNA: TGTGCCAGCAGCTCCTCTAGGAACACCATATATTTT.

The chain is built from TRBV6-5 and TRBJ1-2; no clear D. Trimming removed 4 bases from V and 6 bases from J, with 12 bases in between. The germline CDR1 and CDR2 sequences are MNHEY and SVGAGI. The CDR3 is made up of 13 amino acids. The CDR3 loop reads CASSSPVLHGYTF. CDR3 bases: TGTGCCAGCAGTTCCCCGGTCCTTCATGGCTACACCTTC.

The chain employs TRBV7-8 and TRBJ2-3, with 7 positions matching TRBD2. Unmatched junction bases numbered 10, after V lost 5 bases and J lost 2 bases. CDR1 is SGHVS, CDR2 FQNEAQ, per germline. The CDR3 length is 16 residues. The CDR3 loop reads CASSLGLSGVTDTQYF. CDR3 DNA sequence: TGTGCCAGCAGCCTTGGACTAAGCGGGGTCACAGATACGCAGTATTTT.

The chain carries TRBV12-5 and TRBJ1-3; TRBD1 is a possible D gene (6 bases). From germline, CDR1 is LGHNT and CDR2 FRNRAP. V was clipped by 5 bases and J by 4 bases, with 9 bases between them. The CDR3 covers 13 residues. CDR3 DNA sequence: TGTGCTAGTGGTCGGACAGAGGGAAACACCATATATTTT. This sequence encodes CASGRTEGNTIYF.

The chain links TRBV5-6 to TRBJ2-3; perhaps TRBD2 as D (6 bases). The CDR3 sequence is 18 residues long. The V gene lost 2 bases and the J gene lost 0 bases, with 19 bases spanning the gap. Germline CDR1 and CDR2: SGHDT and YYEEEE. CDR3 sequence reads: CASSFRLRGLDSTDTQYF. The CDR3 coding sequence is TGTGCCAGCAGCTTTAGGTTGAGGGGACTTGATAGCACAGATACGCAGTATTTT. The whole variable domain, filled in from reference TRBV5-6 and TRBJ2-3, reads DAGVTQSPTHLIKTRGQQVTLRCSPKSGHDTVSWYQQALGQGPQFIFQYYEEEERQRGNFPDRFSGHQFPNYSSELNVNALLLGDSALYLCASSFRLRGLDSTDTQYFGPGTRLTVL.

This rearrangement joins TRBV6-5 to TRBJ1-2; tentative D call: TRBD1 (6 bases). Germline V CDR1 and CDR2: MNHEY, SVGAGI. The CDR3 contains 15 residues. The germline V and J ends were trimmed by 11 bases and 5 bases, with 24 bases remaining between them. CDR3 residues: CAANPGTPKRYGYTF. In DNA, the CDR3 is TGTGCCGCAAACCCTGGGACACCAAAAAGATATGGCTACACCTTC.

The chain couples TRBV6-5 to TRBJ2-7; the match to TRBD2 covers 7 bases. The J segment lost 2 bases and the V segment lost 6 bases, leaving 10 bases of the junction unmatched. CDR3 length: 15 amino acids. Germline assignment: CDR1 MNHEY and CDR2 SVGAGI. The DNA of the CDR3 is TGTGCCAGCAGCCTGGGAGGGGCGACGACCTACGAGCAGTACTTC. Protein product: CASSLGGATTYEQYF.

This chain links TRBV3-1 (or the pseudogene TRBV3-2) with TRBJ2-7; tentatively, D is TRBD2 (6 bases). Looked up from germline, CDR1 is LGHDT and CDR2 is YNNKEL (reference sequence). There are 16 residues in the CDR3. The V end lost 4 bases, the J end lost 0 bases, and 16 bases lay between the germline ends. The DNA of the CDR3 is TGTGCCAGCAGCCCCTCACGGGGGATTAGCTCCTACGAGCAGTACTTC. Translating it yields CASSPSRGISSYEQYF.

This chain connects TRBV5-1 to TRBJ1-6, with D unclear. Trimming removed 5 bases from V and 7 bases from J, with 10 bases in between. The CDR3 contains 13 residues. CDR1 is SGHRS, CDR2 YFSETQ, per germline. In DNA form, the CDR3 reads TGCGCCAGCAGGGGGAGCCAAAATTCACCCCTCCACTTT. This codes for CASRGSQNSPLHF.

The chain links TRBV27 to TRBJ2-2; D gene unclear. Per the germline V gene, CDR1 is MNHEY and CDR2 is SMNVEV (reference sequence). This CDR3 has 11 amino acids. The V end lost 4 bases, the J end lost 7 bases, and 4 bases lay between the germline ends. CDR3 amino acids: CASSSLGELFF. DNA of the CDR3: TGTGCCAGCAGTTCCCTCGGGGAGCTGTTTTTT.

The chain combines TRBV11-2 with TRBJ1-1, with 9 bases identical to TRBD1. The CDR3 spans 15 residues. Germline CDR1 is SGHAT and CDR2 is FQNNGV. V shed 5 bases, J shed 2 bases, and the junction held 6 bases outside the gene matches. CDR3 protein: CASSLGTGINTEAFF. CDR3 bases: TGTGCCAGCAGCCTAGGGACAGGGATTAACACTGAAGCTTTCTTT.

This clone has a count of ten or more. The chain has TRBV6-1 and TRBJ2-5; 8 positions match TRBD1. The CDR3 has 16 residues. Germline CDR1 MNHNS, CDR2 SASEGT. V was clipped by 3 bases and J by 5 bases; unmatched bases: 11. The CDR3 reads CASSDIVRTGQETQYF. The CDR3 bases are TGTGCCAGCAGTGACATCGTAAGGACAGGGCAGGAGACCCAGTACTTC.

The V gene is TRBV10-3, the J gene TRBJ1-1; 11 nucleotides agree with TRBD1. V lost 7 bases to trimming and J lost 4 bases; unmatched junction nucleotides: 8. The CDR3 spans 15 residues. Germline lookup yields CDR1 ENHRY and CDR2 SYGVKD. The CDR3 loop is CAITRTGTGGTEAFF. In DNA, the CDR3 is TGTGCCATCACCCGAACCGGGACAGGGGGCACTGAAGCTTTCTTT.

The rearrangement joins TRBV19 to TRBJ1-1, with unresolved D. CDR3 length: 15 amino acids. Deletions cut 3 bases from V and 1 base from J, with 12 bases between. CDR1 and CDR2 (germline): LNHDA, SQIVND (reference sequence). The CDR3 bases are TGTGCCAGTAGTATCGTGGGCACCTCGAACACTGAAGCTTTCTTT. This sequence encodes CASSIVGTSNTEAFF.

The chain combines TRBV29-1 with TRBJ1-1; 7 bases align to TRBD1. Germline V gene lookup returns CDR1 SQVTM and CDR2 ANQGSEA. CDR3 length equals 14 residues. With V trimmed by 6 bases and J by 6 bases, 13 bases remained unmatched. CDR3: CSVQPRQGRAEAFF. CDR3 coding DNA: TGCAGCGTCCAGCCTCGACAGGGACGCGCTGAAGCTTTCTTT.

The chain has TRBV5-6 and TRBJ2-7, with a weak D call TRBD1 (5 bases). Germline CDR1 reads SGHDT; CDR2 reads YYEEEE. The V end was cut by 0 bases, the J end by 2 bases, with 12 bases between. The CDR3 is 15 residues long. CDR3 in DNA: TGTGCCAGCAGCTTGGGTCTCCCCAGGGCCTACGAGCAGTACTTC. Translating gives CASSLGLPRAYEQYF.

This clone was recorded once. V is TRBV7-6 and J is TRBJ1-2; no clear D. The germline V gene has CDR1 SGHVS and CDR2 FNYEAQ. Deletions cut 1 base from V and 0 bases from J, with 9 bases between. The CDR3 contains 15 residues. The CDR3: CASSLGRGANYGYTF. In nucleotides, the CDR3 is TGTGCCAGCAGCTTAGGCCGGGGAGCTAACTATGGCTACACCTTC.

The V and J genes are TRBV11-2 and TRBJ2-5; D might be TRBD2 (6 bases). V gave up 4 bases and J gave up 5 bases, with 8 bases separating them. The germline V gene encodes CDR1 SGHAT and CDR2 FQNNGV. CDR3 length equals 12 residues. The DNA for the CDR3 is TGTGCCAGCAGCTACCGGGGGGAGACCCAGTACTTC. This encodes CASSYRGETQYF.

This rearrangement joins TRBV18 to TRBJ1-4, with D maybe TRBD1 (6 bases). Germline CDR1 reads KGHSH; CDR2 reads LQKENI. Trimming took 0 bases from V and 5 from J, leaving 13 bases between them. This CDR3 spans 16 amino acids. CDR3 in amino acids: CASSPPGNRDNEKLFF. In DNA, the CDR3 is TGTGCCAGCTCACCACCGGGAAACAGGGACAATGAAAAACTGTTTTTT.

Only one count was recorded for this clone. This chain joins TRBV27 and TRBJ2-2; possibly TRBD1 for D (6 bases). This CDR3 has 16 residues. From germline, CDR1 is MNHEY and CDR2 SMNVEV (reference sequence). V was clipped by 9 bases and J by 5 bases, with 22 bases between them. This chain's CDR3 is CARKTTALRGTGELFF. For the CDR3, the DNA is TGTGCCAGGAAAACGACGGCTCTGAGGGGGACCGGGGAGCTGTTTTTT.